This T cell receptor (beta chain) was retrieved from a study of spatial heterogeneity in lung cancer. TCRdb re-called the 5' RACE reads through MiXCR, storing one row per CDR3 protein. The sample lists tens of thousands of distinct CDR3 sequences, 7.5% to 9.5% occurring once. This clonotype was seen at least ten times. Specified time point: sample taken at primary tumor resection. Sample: PBMCs, taken at surgery. This receptor was identified in a male donor with early-stage non-small cell lung cancer.

CDR3: CASSPEGHTQYF. The CDR3 DNA reads as TGTGCCAGCAGCCCCGAAGGGCATACGCAGTATTTT. The chain joins TRBV7-6 to TRBJ2-3; no definite D call. The CDR3 consists of 12 residues. The ends were cut back, 5 bases at V and 7 bases at J, with 10 bases in the middle. From germline, CDR1 is SGHVS and CDR2 FNYEAQ.